This T cell receptor beta chain was sequenced during a study of T cell responses to AZD1222 COVID-19 vaccine. Study outcomes and limitations: As reported, nearly half of all spike-specific TCRs target variant regions that are unmutated.

It was second doses at about 4 or about 12 weeks that were pooled. Turning to this clone: Its cognate antigen is unknown.

Assay: immunoSEQ multiplex PCR; the TCRdb copy retains only in-frame clones and omits some. Among approximately 120,000 clones, around 85% were seen once, and the ten largest hold just under 4.5%. V was trimmed by 2 bases and J by 3 bases, leaving 8 bases between them. CDR1 LNHDA and CDR2 SQIVND come from the germline V gene (reference sequence). The CDR3 loop spans 13 amino acids. The receptor was isolated from an adult who received the AZD1222 COVID-19 vaccine. The chain recombines TRBV19 with TRBJ2-7; D is ambiguous. The source was peripheral blood, collected 28 days after the second AZD1222 dose. CDR3 residues: CASSILQVYEQYF. The DNA of the CDR3 is TGTGCCAGTAGTATACTACAAGTCTACGAGCAGTACTTC.